This T cell receptor beta chain was sequenced for a study of OX40 agonist ivuxolimab in advanced cancers. Germline V gene sequence: CDR1 SGHNT, CDR2 YYREEE (reference sequence). CDR3 length: 17 residues. Trimming at V came to 4 bases and at J to 0 bases, leaving 9 bases not matched to a gene. Sequencing was performed with immunoSEQ multiplex PCR; in TCRdb, only in-frame clones are kept and a portion is missing. The data contain about 18,000 clones, about 80% of them singletons. This TCR derives from an adult with an advanced solid tumor such as melanoma, head and neck, liver or kidney cancer. The gene calls are TRBV5-4 and TRBJ2-3; 9 nucleotides match TRBD2. This sample comprised CD4+ or CD8+ T cells sorted from blood, obtained in a trial of the OX40 agonist ivuxolimab. For the CDR3, the DNA is TGTGCCAGCAGCCCCGGGACTAGCTTCGGTAGCACAGATACGCAGTATTTT. Amino acid sequence: CASSPGTSFGSTDTQYF.